This TCR beta chain was obtained from a study of cytomegalovirus exposure and HLA in healthy donors. Findings of the study overall: The authors listed around 150 TCR beta chains as cytomegalovirus-associated.

Each donor was nominally healthy when sampled (though unrecorded immune exposures were likely). This clone was counted only a few times. What it recognizes is unknown. With 60 Vbeta and 13 Jbeta primers, the PCR was carried out. The protocol was immunoSEQ multiplex PCR, while the TCRdb copy is restricted to in-frame clones and leaves out a portion. The sample has about 130,000 clones, 82% seen once; the top ten hold 2.7%. CDR1 and CDR2 from the germline V gene are GTSNPN and SVGIG (reference sequence). The CDR3 sequence is 16 residues long. The V and J ends lost 3 bases and 3 bases, in that order; junction bases with no gene match: 9.

The chain has TRBV30 and TRBJ2-5; 11 bases map to TRBD2. Sequences were obtained from PBMCs. The TCR was taken from a boy aged 2 to 9 in good health and CMV-seronegative. The CDR3, as DNA: TGTGCCTGGAGACCCGGGACTAGCGGAACCAAAGAGACCCAGTACTTC. It codes for CAWRPGTSGTKETQYF.